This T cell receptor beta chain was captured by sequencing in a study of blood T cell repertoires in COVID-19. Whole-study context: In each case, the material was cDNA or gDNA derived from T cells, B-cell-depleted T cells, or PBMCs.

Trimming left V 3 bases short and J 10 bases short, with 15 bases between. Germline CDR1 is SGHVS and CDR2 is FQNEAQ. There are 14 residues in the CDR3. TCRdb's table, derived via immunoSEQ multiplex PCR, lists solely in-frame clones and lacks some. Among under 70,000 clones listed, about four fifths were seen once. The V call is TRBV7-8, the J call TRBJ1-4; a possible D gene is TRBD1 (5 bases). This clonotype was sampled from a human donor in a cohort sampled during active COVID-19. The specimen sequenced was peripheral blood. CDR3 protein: CASSLAHVGAKLFF. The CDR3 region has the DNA TGTGCCAGCAGCTTGGCCCACGTAGGGGCAAAACTGTTTTTT.